The clone carrying this TCR beta chain was counted between two and nine times. Its specificity is not known. The patients chosen for sequencing had shown expansion of CD8+CD57+ cells (detected by flow cytometry). Severe acquired aplastic anemia was the diagnosis recorded for all patients. Genomic DNA served as template for TCR beta VDJ and CDR3 profiling. From the reads, TCRdb called clonotypes with MiXCR, one entry per CDR3 protein. The sample records 200,000 or so distinct CDR3 sequences, 65% being singletons. The data were taken from a study of CD8+CD57+ T cells in acquired aplastic anemia. About the study: Sorted CD4+ and CD8+ cells yielded DNA averaging approximately 3 ug.

Broader study findings: CD8+ Simpson's diversity did not differ significantly between patients and controls. Comparison of patients with controls identified about 27 shared CD8+ CDR3 sequences.

Germline V gives CDR1 SEHNR, CDR2 FQNEAQ (reference sequence). The CDR3 loop spans 14 amino acids. Trimming removed 6 bases from V and 8 bases from J; junction bases left unmatched: 12. Sequences were obtained from sorted CD4+, CD8+, or CD8+CD57+ T cells (not recorded which) from PBMCs. This TCR was recovered from a human donor with aplastic anemia. The chain has TRBV7-9 and TRBJ1-2; 7 bases line up with TRBD1. CDR3 nucleotide sequence: TGTGCCAGCAGTTACAGGGGTAGTAGGGACGGCTACACCTTC. Its translation: CASSYRGSRDGYTF. Filled out from reference TRBV7-9 and TRBJ1-2, the complete variable domain reads DTGVSQNPRHKITKRGQNVTFRCDPISEHNRLYWYRQTLGQGPEFLTYFQNEAQLEKSRLLSDRFSAERPKGSFSTLEIQRTEQGDSAMYLCASSYRGSRDGYTFGSGTRLTVV.